What follows is one TCR beta chain and its context. TCRdb reprocessed the 5' RACE reads via MiXCR and lists one record per CDR3 protein. The table has a few hundred thousand distinct CDR3 sequences, roughly 12% seen once. The germline V gene encodes CDR1 MNHEY and CDR2 SVGAGI. The CDR3 contains 15 residues. Trimming took off 3 bases at V and 4 bases at J, with 14 bases between the two ends. This sample is part of a study of identical twins. The same sample was also studied in work on yellow fever vaccine responses in identical twins.

This receptor was identified in a woman in her late teens or twenties in good health. Sequencing was done on a sample of memory (CD45RO+) T cells sorted from blood. This chain joins TRBV6-5 and TRBJ2-3, with D tentatively TRBD1 (6 bases). The CDR3 DNA follows: TGTGCCAGCAGTTATCGGACAGATCGAGCAGATACGCAGTATTTT. Translated: CASSYRTDRADTQYF.